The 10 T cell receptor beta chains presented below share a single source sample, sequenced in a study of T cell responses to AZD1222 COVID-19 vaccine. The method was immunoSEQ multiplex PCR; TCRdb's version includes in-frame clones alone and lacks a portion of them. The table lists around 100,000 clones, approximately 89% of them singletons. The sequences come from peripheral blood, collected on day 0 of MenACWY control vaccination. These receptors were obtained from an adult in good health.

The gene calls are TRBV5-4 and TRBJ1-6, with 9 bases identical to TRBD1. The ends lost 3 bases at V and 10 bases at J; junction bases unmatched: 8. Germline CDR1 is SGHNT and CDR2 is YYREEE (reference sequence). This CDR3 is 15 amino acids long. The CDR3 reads CASSSSGQGRSPLHF. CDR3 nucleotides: TGTGCCAGCAGCTCATCTGGACAGGGGAGGTCACCCCTCCACTTT.

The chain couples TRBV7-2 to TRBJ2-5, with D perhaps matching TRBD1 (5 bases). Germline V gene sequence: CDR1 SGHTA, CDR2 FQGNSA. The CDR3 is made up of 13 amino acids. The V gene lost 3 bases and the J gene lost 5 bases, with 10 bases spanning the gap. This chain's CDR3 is CASSFDGAETQYF. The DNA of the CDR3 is TGTGCCAGCAGCTTCGATGGGGCCGAGACCCAGTACTTC.

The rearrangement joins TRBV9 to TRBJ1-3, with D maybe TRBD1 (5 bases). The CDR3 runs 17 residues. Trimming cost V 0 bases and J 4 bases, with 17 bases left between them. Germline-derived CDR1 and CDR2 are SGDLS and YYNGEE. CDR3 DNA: TGTGCCAGCAGCGTAGGCAGGGATCTCAAAACCGGAAACACCATATATTTT. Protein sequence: CASSVGRDLKTGNTIYF.

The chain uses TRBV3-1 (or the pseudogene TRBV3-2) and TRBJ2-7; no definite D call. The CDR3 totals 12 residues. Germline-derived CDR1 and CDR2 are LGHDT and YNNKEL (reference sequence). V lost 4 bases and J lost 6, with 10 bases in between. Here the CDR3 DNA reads TGTGCCAGCAGCCCATATGGCGGCGAGCAGTACTTC. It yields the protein CASSPYGGEQYF.

In DNA, the CDR3 is TGTGCCAGCAGCTTAAGGGAGGGCTTGTCGACTGAAGCTTTCTTT. This sequence encodes CASSLREGLSTEAFF. The gene calls are TRBV7-8 and TRBJ1-1; D is unclear. V dropped 2 bases and J dropped 5 bases, with 15 bases sitting between them. The CDR3 is made up of 15 amino acids. Germline V gene data show CDR1 as SGHVS and CDR2 as FQNEAQ.

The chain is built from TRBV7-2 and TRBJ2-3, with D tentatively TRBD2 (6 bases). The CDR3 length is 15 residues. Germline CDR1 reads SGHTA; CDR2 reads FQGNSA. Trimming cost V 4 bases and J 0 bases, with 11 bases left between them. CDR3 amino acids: CASSSIAESTDTQYF. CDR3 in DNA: TGTGCCAGCAGCTCCATAGCGGAAAGCACAGATACGCAGTATTTT.

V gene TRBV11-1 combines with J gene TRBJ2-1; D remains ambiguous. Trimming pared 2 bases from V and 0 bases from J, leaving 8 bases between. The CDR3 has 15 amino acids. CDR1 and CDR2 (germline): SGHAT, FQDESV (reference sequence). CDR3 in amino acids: CASSLWASSYNEQFF. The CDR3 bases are TGTGCCAGCAGCTTATGGGCGAGCTCCTACAATGAGCAGTTCTTC.

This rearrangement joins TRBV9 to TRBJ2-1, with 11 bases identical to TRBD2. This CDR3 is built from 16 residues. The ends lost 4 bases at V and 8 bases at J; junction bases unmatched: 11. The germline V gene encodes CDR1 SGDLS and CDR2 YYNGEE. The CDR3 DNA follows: TGTGCCAGCAGCAATCGACTAGCGGGAAATTTCTATGAGCAGTTCTTC. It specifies CASSNRLAGNFYEQFF. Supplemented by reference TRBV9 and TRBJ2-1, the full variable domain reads DSGVTQTPKHLITATGQRVTLRCSPRSGDLSVYWYQQSLDQGLQFLIQYYNGEERAKGNILERFSAQQFPDLHSELNLSSLELGDSALYFCASSNRLAGNFYEQFFGPGTRLTVL.

The CDR3 nucleotides read TGTGCCAGCAGTCCCGGGACGGCAGGGGCCATATATTTT. Translation: CASSPGTAGAIYF. This chain joins TRBV12-3 or TRBV12-4 and TRBJ1-3, with a possible D match to TRBD1 (6 bases). V shed 5 bases and J shed 11 bases, with 16 bases lying between them. CDR3 length equals 13 residues.

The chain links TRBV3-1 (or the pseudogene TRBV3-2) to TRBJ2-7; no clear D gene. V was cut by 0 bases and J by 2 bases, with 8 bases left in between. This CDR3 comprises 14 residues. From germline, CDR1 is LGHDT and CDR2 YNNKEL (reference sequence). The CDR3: CASSQDPGPYEQYF. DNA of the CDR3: TGTGCCAGCAGCCAAGATCCTGGACCCTACGAGCAGTACTTC.